What follows are 30 T cell receptor beta chains derived from one specimen sequenced in a study of blood T cell repertoires in COVID-19. Repertoires were generated with immunoSEQ multiplex PCR, while TCRdb's copy carries only in-frame clones and drops some. The sample has fewer than 120,000 clones, over 75% seen once; the top ten hold 16%. The sequencing sample was made of peripheral blood. The receptors come from an elderly woman with active or convalescent COVID-19.

This clone was seen a few times. The chain uses TRBV9 and TRBJ2-2, with TRBD1 matching 7 bases. Germline values: CDR1 SGDLS, CDR2 YYNGEE. This CDR3 region has 15 residues. J gave up 4 bases and V 3 bases, and 6 bases lay outside the gene matches. The CDR3 DNA follows: TGTGCCAGCAGCGCCGCTACAGGGGCCACCGGGGAGCTGTTTTTT. It translates to CASSAATGATGELFF. The variable domain in full, completed from reference TRBV9 and TRBJ2-2, reads DSGVTQTPKHLITATGQRVTLRCSPRSGDLSVYWYQQSLDQGLQFLIQYYNGEERAKGNILERFSAQQFPDLHSELNLSSLELGDSALYFCASSAATGATGELFFGEGSRLTVL.

This clone has just one count. The chain has TRBV5-1 and TRBJ1-6, with 10 nucleotides matching TRBD1. Germline CDR1 and CDR2: SGHRS and YFSETQ. J was trimmed by 7 bases and V by 4 bases; bases with no gene match: 5. CDR3 length: 15 amino acids. Here the CDR3 DNA reads TGCGCCAGCAGCCCAGGGACAGGGGCCAATTCACCCCTCCACTTT. Its protein is CASSPGTGANSPLHF.

Only a few counts were recorded for this clone. This sequence joins TRBV19 and TRBJ1-6, with no clear D. Germline V lookup: CDR1 LNHDA, CDR2 SQIVND (reference sequence). The CDR3 is 15 residues long. Trimming cost V 5 bases and J 0 bases, with 8 bases left between them. The CDR3 reads CASSYGSSYNSPLHF. The CDR3 DNA reads TGTGCCAGTAGTTATGGGAGCTCCTATAATTCACCCCTCCACTTT.

J is TRBJ2-5 and V is TRBV5-4, with a weak D call TRBD1 (5 bases). With 0 bases removed from V and 5 bases from J, the gap between germline ends came to 11 bases. There are 14 residues in the CDR3. Germline lookup yields CDR1 SGHNT and CDR2 YYREEE (reference sequence). The CDR3 loop reads CASSLVPGWETQYF. In DNA form, the CDR3 reads TGTGCCAGCAGCTTGGTTCCAGGGTGGGAGACCCAGTACTTC.

This rearrangement joins TRBV4-1 to TRBJ2-7; D possibly corresponds to TRBD1 (6 bases). The CDR3 runs 16 residues. V lost 4 bases, J lost 2 bases, and 18 bases lay in between. The germline CDR1 and CDR2 sequences are MGHRA and YSYEKL. The CDR3 spells CASSPQPYRVPYEQYF. CDR3 nucleotide sequence: TGCGCCAGCAGCCCCCAACCCTACAGGGTCCCCTACGAGCAGTACTTC.

The chain carries TRBV10-2 and TRBJ2-1; TRBD2 agrees at 8 bases. CDR1 is WSHSY, CDR2 SAAADI, per germline. Unmatched junction bases numbered 14, after V lost 10 bases and J lost 9 bases. This CDR3 comprises 14 residues. The CDR3 DNA is TGCGCCATTTCTACTAGCGGTCCCCCCAGTGAGCAGTTCTTC. Amino acids: CAISTSGPPSEQFF.

The chain carries TRBV5-4 and TRBJ2-3; 9 positions match TRBD1. Per germline, CDR1 SGHNT and CDR2 YYREEE (reference sequence). J gave up 5 bases and V 5 bases, and 9 bases lay outside the gene matches. The length of the CDR3 is 15 residues. The CDR3 is CASSPPGQGGDTQYF. Written as DNA, the CDR3 is TGTGCCAGCAGTCCTCCGGGACAGGGTGGAGATACGCAGTATTTT.

The V and J genes are TRBV2 and TRBJ1-6; D perhaps matches TRBD1 (6 bases). The CDR3 runs 14 residues. Germline CDR1 reads SNHLY; CDR2 reads FYNNEI. The CDR3 DNA sequence: TGTGCGGGGGGGGCGACCACCACGAATTCACCCCTCCACTTT. This sequence encodes CAGGATTTNSPLHF.

This clone occurred once. The V call is TRBV28, the J call TRBJ1-5, with D tentatively TRBD1 (5 bases). The CDR3 loop spans 16 amino acids. Germline V gene data show CDR1 as MDHEN and CDR2 as SYDVKM. V shed 5 bases and J shed 0 bases, with 14 bases lying between them. In DNA form, the CDR3 reads TGTGCCAGCAGTCCCGCGGGACGGGATAGCAATCAGCCCCAGCATTTT. It is translated as CASSPAGRDSNQPQHF.

The chain combines TRBV28 with TRBJ1-2, with TRBD1 matching 9 bases. The trim removed 1 base at V and 4 bases at J, leaving 4 bases unmatched. The CDR3 has 15 amino acids. CDR1 MDHEN and CDR2 SYDVKM come from the germline V gene. The CDR3 loop reads CASSLLGTGRYGYTF. CDR3 DNA: TGTGCCAGCAGTTTATTAGGGACAGGGCGCTATGGCTACACCTTC.

This chain links TRBV18 with TRBJ2-1, with no clear D. The CDR3 contains 15 residues. The V end lost 3 bases, the J end lost 0 bases, and 9 bases lay between the germline ends. Germline V gene sequence: CDR1 KGHSH, CDR2 LQKENI. The CDR3 loop reads CASSPPTSSYNEQFF. CDR3 bases: TGTGCCAGCTCACCCCCGACAAGCTCCTACAATGAGCAGTTCTTC. Full variable domain (remainder filled in from reference TRBV18 and TRBJ2-1): NAGVMQNPRHLVRRRGQEARLRCSPMKGHSHVYWYRQLPEEGLKFMVYLQKENIIDESGMPKERFSAEFPKEGPSILRIQQVVRGDSAAYFCASSPPTSSYNEQFFGPGTRLTVL.

The V call is TRBV27, the J call TRBJ1-1, with TRBD1 as a possible D gene (5 bases). V gave up 2 bases and J gave up 8 bases, with 12 bases separating them. The germline gives CDR1 MNHEY, CDR2 SMNVEV (reference sequence). The CDR3 is 13 residues long. The CDR3 loop reads CASSLGGDREAFF. The CDR3 DNA follows: TGTGCCAGCAGTTTAGGGGGGGATAGAGAAGCTTTCTTT.

The chain recombines TRBV5-5 with TRBJ2-5; D perhaps matches TRBD2 (5 bases). Trimming removed 1 base from V and 0 bases from J, with 7 bases in between. Germline V lookup: CDR1 SGHKS, CDR2 YYEKEE (reference sequence). CDR3 size: 14 residues. The DNA of the CDR3 is TGTGCCAGCAGCTTGCGGAGGTACCAAGAGACCCAGTACTTC. This gives the protein CASSLRRYQETQYF.

The genes are TRBV19 and TRBJ2-7; D is possibly TRBD2 (5 bases). This CDR3 is 14 amino acids long. CDR1 is LNHDA and CDR2 is SQIVND in the germline V gene (reference sequence). V dropped 4 bases and J dropped 4 bases, with 14 bases sitting between them. The CDR3 region has the DNA TGTGCCAGTAGTACGCCGAGTCGGGGTTACGAGCAGTACTTC. Its translation: CASSTPSRGYEQYF.

The chain is built from TRBV19 and TRBJ1-2, with 9 bases identical to TRBD1. With V trimmed by 2 bases and J by 4 bases, 11 bases remained unmatched. The CDR3 consists of 17 residues. Looked up from germline, CDR1 is LNHDA and CDR2 is SQIVND (reference sequence). The DNA of the CDR3 is TGTGCCAGTAGTATATCCGGGACAGGGATTGGGACCTATGGCTACACCTTC. Translation: CASSISGTGIGTYGYTF.

The chain couples TRBV5-4 to TRBJ1-6; D is possibly TRBD1 (6 bases). The CDR3 consists of 16 residues. The germline CDR1 and CDR2 sequences are SGHNT and YYREEE (reference sequence). The germline V and J ends were trimmed by 4 bases and 4 bases, with 15 bases remaining between them. CDR3 region: CASSDPRTAYNSPLHF. CDR3 sequence (DNA): TGTGCCAGCAGCGACCCCCGGACAGCATATAATTCACCCCTCCACTTT.

The chain has TRBV6-5 and TRBJ2-7; TRBD2 matches at 7 bases. This CDR3 comprises 13 residues. The germline CDR1 and CDR2 sequences are MNHEY and SVGAGI. The V segment lost 5 bases and the J segment 2 bases; nucleotides outside the gene matches: 3. The CDR3 region is CASSRGTTYEQYF. The CDR3 DNA sequence: TGTGCCAGCAGTCGCGGGACTACCTACGAGCAGTACTTC.

The rearrangement links TRBV18 to TRBJ2-7; 8 bases are shared with TRBD1. The CDR3 contains 15 residues. Germline lookup yields CDR1 KGHSH and CDR2 LQKENI. The ends lost 5 bases at V and 5 bases at J; junction bases unmatched: 11. The CDR3 loop reads CASSERQGKGDEQYF. The CDR3 bases are TGTGCCAGCTCAGAGAGACAGGGGAAAGGAGACGAGCAGTACTTC.

J is TRBJ2-5 and V is TRBV6-1, with a tentative D call TRBD1 (5 bases). Germline CDR1 reads MNHNS; CDR2 reads SASEGT. The CDR3 runs 14 residues. The V gene lost 1 base and the J gene lost 5 bases, with 11 bases spanning the gap. The CDR3 region is CASSEGPGSETQYF. Here the CDR3 DNA reads TGTGCCAGCAGTGAAGGCCCAGGGTCTGAGACCCAGTACTTC.

The genes are TRBV5-1 and TRBJ2-3; TRBD1 agrees at 7 bases. The V and J ends lost 2 bases and 5 bases, in that order; junction bases with no gene match: 5. The CDR3 runs to 14 residues. Germline V gene lookup returns CDR1 SGHRS and CDR2 YFSETQ. CDR3 region: CASSLDREVDTQYF. DNA of the CDR3: TGCGCCAGCAGCTTAGACAGGGAAGTAGATACGCAGTATTTT.

The chain combines TRBV21-1 with TRBJ2-1; the DNA was not used to check the table's D call, TRBD2. TRBV21-1 is noted as a pseudogene. The CDR3 has 16 residues. Here the CDR3 DNA reads TGTGCCAGCAGCAATATCAGCGGTAGCTCCTACAATGAGCAGTTCTTC. Translating gives CASSNISGSSYNEQFF.

The chain combines TRBV2 with TRBJ1-4, with a weak D call TRBD1 (6 bases). Germline loops: CDR1 SNHLY, CDR2 FYNNEI. The length of the CDR3 is 14 residues. V gave up 3 bases and J gave up 6 bases, with 11 bases separating them. CDR3 nucleotides: TGTGCCAGCAGTGAGGGACATGATGATGAAAAACTGTTTTTT. It specifies CASSEGHDDEKLFF.

This chain uses TRBV4-3 with TRBJ1-6; no definite D call. The V gene lost 1 base and the J gene lost 9 bases, with 13 bases spanning the gap. CDR1 and CDR2 from the germline V gene are LGHNA and YSLEER. The CDR3 is 15 amino acids. The CDR3 nucleotides read TGCGCCAGCAGCCAAGTTCGGGGATTTGGTTCACCCCTCCACTTT. This gives the protein CASSQVRGFGSPLHF.

V and J are TRBV25-1 and TRBJ2-1, with D possibly matching TRBD2 (6 bases). Germline V gives CDR1 MGHDK, CDR2 SYGVNS. The CDR3 contains 16 residues. V lost 2 bases, J lost 10 bases, and 21 bases lay in between. CDR3 bases: TGTGCCAGCAGTGAACAAGACCGGGGGTCCCGTTGGGAGCAGTTCTTC. It is translated as CASSEQDRGSRWEQFF.

The CDR3 nucleotides are TGCGCCAGCAGTGAGACAGGGGACTATGGCTACACCTTC. Translating gives CASSETGDYGYTF. The V gene is TRBV10-1, the J gene TRBJ1-2; 7 bases are a match to TRBD1. The V gene end was trimmed by 2 bases and the J gene end by 3 bases; junction bases not matched to a gene: 0. Per the germline V gene, CDR1 is WNHNN and CDR2 is SYGVQD (reference sequence). This CDR3 comprises 13 residues.

The V gene is TRBV6-5, the J gene TRBJ2-3, with D possibly matching TRBD2 (5 bases). The V gene lost 5 bases and the J gene lost 2 bases, with 11 bases spanning the gap. CDR1 MNHEY and CDR2 SVGAGI come from the germline V gene. The CDR3 contains 14 residues. CDR3 in amino acids: CASSPGSHTDTQYF. CDR3 bases: TGTGCCAGCAGTCCGGGATCCCACACAGATACGCAGTATTTT.

J is TRBJ1-1 and V is TRBV18; D possibly corresponds to TRBD1 (6 bases). CDR1 is KGHSH and CDR2 is LQKENI in the germline V gene. The length of the CDR3 is 16 residues. V was trimmed by 4 bases and J by 2 bases, leaving 17 bases between them. The CDR3 is CASSLYLQGTNTEAFF. CDR3 nucleotides: TGTGCCAGCTCACTCTATTTACAGGGAACCAACACTGAAGCTTTCTTT.

This clone came up a few times. This chain joins TRBV14 and TRBJ1-4; D is undetermined. CDR1 SGHDN and CDR2 FVKESK come from the germline V gene. This CDR3 has 16 residues. V was pared by 0 bases and J by 7 bases, with 15 bases between. The CDR3: CASSQDQRGIGEKLFF. CDR3 DNA: TGTGCCAGCAGCCAAGATCAGCGGGGAATTGGTGAAAAACTGTTTTTT.

The chain joins TRBV5-6 to TRBJ2-5, with 13 bases identical to TRBD2. From germline, CDR1 is SGHDT and CDR2 YYEEEE. With V trimmed by 3 bases and J by 5 bases, 13 bases remained unmatched. The CDR3 contains 18 residues. The CDR3 is CASSSQLAGGPRWETQYF. The DNA of the CDR3 is TGTGCCAGCAGCTCCCAACTAGCGGGAGGGCCGAGATGGGAGACCCAGTACTTC.

The chain carries TRBV6-5 and TRBJ2-7; 7 positions match TRBD2. CDR3 length equals 15 residues. The germline CDR1 and CDR2 sequences are MNHEY and SVGAGI. The V segment lost 5 bases and the J segment 3 bases; nucleotides outside the gene matches: 10. CDR3 residues: CASSPQRLADYEQYF. CDR3 bases: TGTGCCAGCAGTCCGCAGCGACTAGCCGACTACGAGCAGTACTTC.